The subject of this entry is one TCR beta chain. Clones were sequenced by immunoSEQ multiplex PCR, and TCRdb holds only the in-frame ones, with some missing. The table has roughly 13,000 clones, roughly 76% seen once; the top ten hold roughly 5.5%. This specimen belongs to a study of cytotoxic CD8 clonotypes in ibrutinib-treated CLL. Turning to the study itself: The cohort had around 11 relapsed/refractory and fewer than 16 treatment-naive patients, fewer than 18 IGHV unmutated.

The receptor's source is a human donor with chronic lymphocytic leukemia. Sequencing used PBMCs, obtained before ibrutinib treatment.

CDR3 in amino acids: CASSPQQGAYNEQFF. CDR3 sequence (DNA): TGTGCCAGCAGCCCCCAACAGGGGGCTTACAATGAGCAGTTCTTC. The chain has TRBV6-5 and TRBJ2-1, with 9 bases that match TRBD1. CDR1 and CDR2 (germline): MNHEY, SVGAGI. This CDR3 region has 15 residues. With V trimmed by 6 bases and J by 4 bases, 7 bases remained unmatched.